The next 7 T cell receptor beta chains were all read from a single sample in a study of shared clonotypes between healthy human individuals. Clones were read by immunoSEQ multiplex PCR, and TCRdb kept only the in-frame ones, dropping some. This table has 950,000 to 1,100,000 clones, around 74% appearing once. Sequenced material: memory CD4+ T cells sorted from blood. Documented subset: CD45RA-negative fraction. These receptors originate from a man aged 18-30 years in good health.

The chain links TRBV5-3 to TRBJ2-5, with 12 bases aligning to TRBD2. TRBV5-3 is reported as an ORF; its role is uncertain. Trimming removed 5 bases from V and 3 bases from J; junction bases left unmatched: 5. The CDR3 loop spans 15 amino acids. This CDR3 is CARRRTSGVKETQYF. The DNA of the CDR3 is TGTGCCAGAAGAAGGACTAGCGGGGTCAAAGAGACCCAGTACTTC.

A word on this clone: Being one base from a much bigger clone, this may be a read error. This sample also contains other DNA sequences that code for the same CDR3. The chain employs TRBV10-3 and TRBJ2-7; no reliable D call. Germline V gene data show CDR1 as ENHRY and CDR2 as SYGVKD. The CDR3 has 11 amino acids. Trimming shortened V by 2 bases and J by 3 bases, and 2 bases separated the two germline ends. The CDR3 reads CAISEGYEQYF. DNA of the CDR3: TGTGCCATCAGTGAGGGCTACGAGCAGTACTTC.

This chain connects TRBV27 to TRBJ2-7, with a tentative D call TRBD1 (5 bases). V was pared by 5 bases and J by 1 base, with 18 bases between. In germline, CDR1 is MNHEY, CDR2 SMNVEV (reference sequence). This CDR3 contains 16 residues. The CDR3 here is CASSPLGEQRSYEQYF. The CDR3, as DNA: TGTGCCAGCAGTCCTCTAGGGGAACAGAGATCCTACGAGCAGTACTTC.

The chain couples TRBV29-1 to TRBJ1-1, with TRBD1 identical over 8 bases. The CDR3 totals 14 residues. The junction had 8 bases not matched to a gene; V was cut back by 7 bases and J by 1 base. Germline CDR1 reads SQVTM; CDR2 reads ANQGSEA. The DNA of the CDR3 is TGCAGCGCTAAAGGCAGGGGGCCGAACACTGAAGCTTTCTTT. It codes for CSAKGRGPNTEAFF.

The V call is TRBV5-1, the J call TRBJ2-1; 8 bases are shared with TRBD1. The CDR3 runs to 15 residues. With 0 bases clipped from V and 6 bases from J, the junction kept 5 bases outside the gene matches. Germline V gene lookup returns CDR1 SGHRS and CDR2 YFSETQ. The CDR3 DNA is TGCGCCAGCAGCTTGGTATCTACAGGGGGCAATGAGCAGTTCTTC. Protein sequence: CASSLVSTGGNEQFF.

This clone was counted only a few times. The chain recombines TRBV7-8 with TRBJ1-3; D remains unclear. V lost 1 base to trimming and J lost 8 bases, with 6 bases between them. CDR1 SGHVS and CDR2 FQNEAQ come from the germline V gene. This CDR3 is built from 12 residues. CDR3 protein: CASSLDEHTIYF. The CDR3, as DNA: TGTGCCAGCAGCTTAGACGAGCACACCATATATTTT.

The chain combines TRBV27 with TRBJ2-7, with 10 bases matching TRBD2. Germline trimming cut 3 bases from V and 5 bases from J; bases unmatched to any gene: 1. Germline V lookup: CDR1 MNHEY, CDR2 SMNVEV (reference sequence). The CDR3 consists of 13 residues. CDR3 sequence (DNA): TGTGCCAGCAGTTTTGGACTAGCGGACGAGCAGTACTTC. This codes for CASSFGLADEQYF.